These 24 T cell receptor beta chains were sequenced from one sample in a study of blood T cell repertoires in COVID-19. Libraries were prepared by immunoSEQ multiplex PCR; TCRdb keeps only in-frame clonotypes and omits some of them. Counted here are about 110,000 clones, approximately 83% occurring once; the ten biggest clones make up approximately 4.1%. The sample comprised peripheral blood. The receptors stem from a woman in her 70s with acute or convalescent COVID-19.

J is TRBJ1-1 and V is TRBV12-1; the listed D gene, TRBD1, was not tested against the DNA. TRBV12-1 is designated a pseudogene. The CDR3 runs 14 residues. The CDR3, as DNA: TGTGCCAGCAGCTTTGTCCATCCATACACTGAAGCTTTCTTT. It translates to CASSFVHPYTEAFF.

The V gene is TRBV5-1, the J gene TRBJ1-4; TRBD1 matches 10 bases. Per germline, CDR1 SGHRS and CDR2 YFSETQ. The CDR3 sequence is 13 residues long. Germline trimming cut 4 bases from V and 8 bases from J; bases unmatched to any gene: 2. This CDR3 reads CASSQDRGEKLFF. DNA of the CDR3: TGCGCCAGCAGCCAGGACAGGGGGGAAAAACTGTTTTTT.

V usage is TRBV7-9 and J usage is TRBJ1-1; TRBD1 agrees at 10 bases. The trim removed 8 bases at V and 2 bases at J, leaving 8 bases unmatched. From germline, CDR1 is SEHNR and CDR2 FQNEAQ (reference sequence). The CDR3 extends over 15 amino acids. The chain's CDR3 is CASGGDRGFNTEAFF. The CDR3 DNA reads TGTGCCAGCGGGGGGGACAGGGGTTTCAACACTGAAGCTTTCTTT.

This chain connects TRBV4-1 to TRBJ2-5; TRBD2 might be the D (6 bases). Germline V gene data show CDR1 as MGHRA and CDR2 as YSYEKL. This CDR3 spans 16 amino acids. Trimming removed 0 bases at V and 5 bases at J, with 16 bases between. CDR3 DNA: TGCGCCAGCAGCCAAGATGGGACTCGGAGGGAGGAGACCCAGTACTTC. It encodes CASSQDGTRREETQYF.

The chain couples TRBV4-3 to TRBJ2-3; 11 bases align to TRBD2. CDR3 length: 16 amino acids. V was clipped by 0 bases and J by 7 bases; unmatched bases: 6. CDR1 is LGHNA, CDR2 YSLEER, per germline. The CDR3, as DNA: TGCGCCAGCAGCCAAGATTTTAGCGGGGGGGCAAATACGCAGTATTTT. Translating gives CASSQDFSGGANTQYF.

V and J are TRBV28 and TRBJ2-7, with a possible D match to TRBD1 (6 bases). The V end was cut by 8 bases, the J end by 5 bases, with 19 bases between. In germline, CDR1 is MDHEN, CDR2 SYDVKM. The CDR3 has 14 amino acids. CDR3 residues: CASGSGQRGNEQYF. Here the CDR3 DNA reads TGTGCCAGCGGCTCGGGACAAAGAGGGAACGAGCAGTACTTC. The full variable domain, in which reference TRBV28 and TRBJ2-7 provide the parts outside the CDR3, is DVKVTQSSRYLVKRTGEKVFLECVQDMDHENMFWYRQDPGLGLRLIYFSYDVKMKEKGDIPEGYSVSREKKERFSLILESASTNQTSMYLCASGSGQRGNEQYFGPGTRLTVT.

The chain employs TRBV3-1 (or the pseudogene TRBV3-2) and TRBJ1-6; 7 bases match TRBD1. Germline V gives CDR1 LGHDT, CDR2 YNNKEL (reference sequence). Trimming at V came to 0 bases and at J to 11 bases, leaving 4 bases not matched to a gene. The CDR3 runs 14 residues. CDR3 in DNA: TGTGCCAGCAGCCAAGAACAGGGGAAGACACCCCTCCACTTT. Translating gives CASSQEQGKTPLHF.

The gene calls are TRBV6-6 and TRBJ2-5; a weak D match, TRBD1 (6 bases). Trimming shortened V by 6 bases and J by 0 bases, and 14 bases separated the two germline ends. CDR3 size: 15 residues. Germline CDR1 MNHNY, CDR2 SVGAGI (reference sequence). CDR3 loop: CASRGQGSHQETQYF. In DNA form, the CDR3 reads TGTGCCAGCAGGGGACAAGGAAGCCACCAAGAGACCCAGTACTTC.

This clone occurred once. This chain joins TRBV7-9 and TRBJ2-1; TRBD2 matches 14 bases. Germline V gives CDR1 SEHNR, CDR2 FQNEAQ (reference sequence). The trim removed 1 base at V and 5 bases at J, leaving 10 bases unmatched. The CDR3 is 19 residues long. CDR3 residues: CASSLVGLAGERGHNEQFF. CDR3 in DNA: TGTGCCAGCAGCTTAGTGGGACTAGCGGGAGAAAGGGGTCACAATGAGCAGTTCTTC.

The chain couples TRBV11-2 to TRBJ2-5, with 8 bases lining up with TRBD2. Unmatched junction bases numbered 16, after V lost 5 bases and J lost 5 bases. Germline values: CDR1 SGHAT, CDR2 FQNNGV. The CDR3 has 17 amino acids. The DNA of the CDR3 is TGTGCCAGCAGCCGCCCTCGTTGGGCGGGAGGAGGGGAGACCCAGTACTTC. Translation gives CASSRPRWAGGGETQYF.

The chain uses TRBV28 and TRBJ1-5; 9 positions match TRBD1. The CDR3 runs 15 residues. The V segment lost 5 bases and the J segment 7 bases; nucleotides outside the gene matches: 9. Germline V gene sequence: CDR1 MDHEN, CDR2 SYDVKM. The DNA for the CDR3 is TGTGCCAGCAGTGACTACAGGGGGCAAAGGCAGCCCCAGCATTTT. As protein: CASSDYRGQRQPQHF. Full variable domain (missing parts from reference TRBV28 and TRBJ1-5): DVKVTQSSRYLVKRTGEKVFLECVQDMDHENMFWYRQDPGLGLRLIYFSYDVKMKEKGDIPEGYSVSREKKERFSLILESASTNQTSMYLCASSDYRGQRQPQHFGDGTRLSIL.

This chain joins TRBV4-1 and TRBJ2-1; TRBD2 aligns across 11 bases. Per germline, CDR1 MGHRA and CDR2 YSYEKL. The V segment lost 4 bases and the J segment 7 bases; nucleotides outside the gene matches: 12. This CDR3 region has 17 residues. The CDR3 sequence: CASSPVAGGPSRNEQFF. DNA of the CDR3: TGCGCCAGCAGCCCGGTAGCGGGAGGGCCCTCCAGGAATGAGCAGTTCTTC.

This chain connects TRBV11-2 to TRBJ2-2; 7 nucleotides agree with TRBD1. The CDR3 spans 16 residues. CDR1 and CDR2 from the germline V gene are SGHAT and FQNNGV. The J segment lost 0 bases and the V segment lost 5 bases, leaving 6 bases of the junction unmatched. DNA for the CDR3: TGTGCCAGCAGCCCAGTTGGGACAGCGAACACCGGGGAGCTGTTTTTT. It is translated as CASSPVGTANTGELFF.

The chain joins TRBV28 to TRBJ2-5; D might be TRBD2 (6 bases). CDR3 size: 13 residues. The V end lost 2 bases, the J end lost 2 bases, and 6 bases lay between the germline ends. The germline gives CDR1 MDHEN, CDR2 SYDVKM. The DNA of the CDR3 is TGTGCCAGCAGTTTAGGGAGGCAAGAGACCCAGTACTTC. Protein: CASSLGRQETQYF.

This chain uses TRBV2 with TRBJ1-5; 9 bases agree with TRBD1. The germline V gene encodes CDR1 SNHLY and CDR2 FYNNEI. V was clipped by 8 bases and J by 7 bases; unmatched bases: 9. The CDR3 extends over 14 amino acids. The CDR3 reads CASAGTGSLQPQHF. DNA for the CDR3: TGTGCCAGCGCCGGGACAGGGTCTCTGCAGCCCCAGCATTTT.

The chain employs TRBV7-9 and TRBJ2-5; 7 bases match TRBD1. The CDR3 loop spans 15 amino acids. J gave up 5 bases and V 1 base, and 7 bases lay outside the gene matches. From germline, CDR1 is SEHNR and CDR2 FQNEAQ (reference sequence). The CDR3 DNA sequence: TGTGCCAGCAGCTTAGGCGCAGGGGGTTCGGAGACCCAGTACTTC. Its protein product is CASSLGAGGSETQYF.

The chain combines TRBV14 with TRBJ1-3, with D unresolved. V was clipped by 1 base and J by 3 bases, with 4 bases between them. The CDR3 totals 13 residues. CDR1 is SGHDN and CDR2 is FVKESK in the germline V gene. CDR3 sequence: CASSQVIGNTIYF. For the CDR3, the DNA is TGTGCCAGCAGCCAAGTAATTGGAAACACCATATATTTT.

The chain employs TRBV10-3 and TRBJ1-1, with a tentative D call TRBD1 (5 bases). This CDR3 region has 12 residues. The ends were cut back, 3 bases at V and 9 bases at J, with 11 bases in the middle. CDR1 and CDR2 (germline): ENHRY, SYGVKD. This chain's CDR3 is CAISEVGAQAFF. The DNA of the CDR3 is TGTGCCATCAGTGAAGTAGGGGCCCAAGCTTTCTTT.

V is TRBV19 and J is TRBJ1-1; maybe TRBD1 (5 bases). There are 14 residues in the CDR3. The germline V gene encodes CDR1 LNHDA and CDR2 SQIVND (reference sequence). V lost 2 bases and J 5 bases, leaving 12 bases between the germline ends. The DNA for the CDR3 is TGTGCCAGTAGTATAATGGCAGGGCCGACTGAAGCTTTCTTT. Protein sequence: CASSIMAGPTEAFF.

This chain joins TRBV5-4 and TRBJ1-2; possible D gene TRBD1, 5 bases. Trimming left V 3 bases short and J 0 bases short, with 9 bases between. Germline V gene lookup returns CDR1 SGHNT and CDR2 YYREEE (reference sequence). This CDR3 region has 14 residues. The CDR3 loop is CASSSDSANYGYTF. In DNA form, the CDR3 reads TGTGCCAGCAGCTCTGACAGTGCTAACTATGGCTACACCTTC.

This clone has only one observation. The chain carries TRBV7-3 and TRBJ1-6; no reliable D call. The CDR3 spans 17 residues. Germline CDR1 is SGHTA and CDR2 is FQGTGA. V was shortened by 1 base and J by 6 bases, with 16 bases between the two germline ends. CDR3 bases: TGTGCCAGCAGCTTAAAGCCCCCCCAAGGCGGTAATTCACCCCTCCACTTT. This translates into CASSLKPPQGGNSPLHF.

This clone was detected a few times. This rearrangement joins TRBV28 to TRBJ2-7; 14 positions match TRBD2. The trim removed 6 bases at V and 7 bases at J, leaving 2 bases unmatched. Germline-derived CDR1 and CDR2 are MDHEN and SYDVKM. This CDR3 is built from 13 residues. The CDR3 DNA reads as TGTGCCAGCAGGACTAGCGGGGGGGCAGAGCAGTACGTC. As protein: CASRTSGGAEQYV.

The J gene is TRBJ1-5, the V gene TRBV7-8; TRBD1 matches 8 bases. This CDR3 has 16 amino acids. J was trimmed by 8 bases and V by 0 bases; bases with no gene match: 9. Germline V lookup: CDR1 SGHVS, CDR2 FQNEAQ. In DNA, the CDR3 is TGTGCCAGCAGCTTAGCGGGCAGGGGGCCGGGAGAGCCCCAGCATTTT. Its protein is CASSLAGRGPGEPQHF.

The chain recombines TRBV18 with TRBJ2-2; 14 nucleotides match TRBD2. CDR3 length: 17 residues. The V and J ends lost 2 bases and 2 bases, in that order; junction bases with no gene match: 1. Germline-derived CDR1 and CDR2 are KGHSH and LQKENI. For the CDR3, the DNA is TGTGCCAGCTCACCAGGGACTAGCGGGAGAAACACCGGGGAGCTGTTTTTT. As protein: CASSPGTSGRNTGELFF.